What follows are 22 T cell receptor beta chains derived from one specimen sequenced in a study of T cell responses to AZD1222 COVID-19 vaccine. Clones were read by immunoSEQ multiplex PCR, and TCRdb kept only the in-frame ones, dropping some. The table records 68,000 or so clones, approximately 80% of them present only once. The specimen comprised peripheral blood, sampled on day 0 of AZD1222 vaccination. The receptors here all came from an adult in good health.

V is TRBV15 and J is TRBJ2-4; perhaps TRBD2 as D (5 bases). The CDR3 is 16 residues long. From germline, CDR1 is LNHNV and CDR2 YYDKDF (reference sequence). The V end was cut by 0 bases, the J end by 1 base, with 10 bases between. CDR3 loop: CATSREPGNAKNIQYF. CDR3 bases: TGTGCCACCAGCAGAGAGCCGGGAAATGCCAAAAACATTCAGTACTTC.

The chain couples TRBV23-1 to TRBJ1-4; the D gene is possibly TRBD1 (6 bases). TRBV23-1 is recorded as an ORF, its role being uncertain. Trimming left V 4 bases short and J 6 bases short, with 12 bases between. The CDR3 covers 14 residues. The CDR3 DNA follows: TGCGCCAGCAGTCTGGGGGGCCTGGATGAAAAACTGTTTTTT. Its translation: CASSLGGLDEKLFF.

V usage is TRBV28 and J usage is TRBJ1-5; 9 bases are a match to TRBD1. V gave up 4 bases and J gave up 3 bases; unmatched junction bases: 16. The CDR3 runs 19 residues. Germline V gene sequence: CDR1 MDHEN, CDR2 SYDVKM. The DNA for the CDR3 is TGTGCCAGCAGTTCCTTTTGGCCCAAGGACAGGGGTTTCAATCAGCCCCAGCATTTT. Its translation: CASSSFWPKDRGFNQPQHF.

V gene TRBV11-2 combines with J gene TRBJ1-3; TRBD1 might be the D (6 bases). The V and J ends lost 1 base and 3 bases respectively, with 7 bases between them. The CDR3 is 14 residues long. Germline V CDR1 and CDR2: SGHAT, FQNNGV. The CDR3: CASSLGTDGNTIYF. The CDR3 DNA is TGTGCCAGCAGCTTAGGGACAGATGGAAACACCATATATTTT. The whole variable domain, filled in from reference TRBV11-2 and TRBJ1-3, reads EAGVAQSPRYKIIEKRQSVAFWCNPISGHATLYWYQQILGQGPKLLIQFQNNGVVDDSQLPKDRFSAERLKGVDSTLKIQPAKLEDSAVYLCASSLGTDGNTIYFGEGSWLTVV.

The chain carries TRBV7-2 and TRBJ2-5; 9 nucleotides line up with TRBD1. Losses at the gene ends were 3 bases for V and 5 bases for J; bases not matched to a gene: 7. The germline V gene encodes CDR1 SGHTA and CDR2 FQGNSA. There are 15 residues in the CDR3. The CDR3 DNA sequence: TGTGCCAGCAGCTTGACAGGGGGGGATAGTGAGACCCAGTACTTC. Its translation is CASSLTGGDSETQYF.

The sample holds a few counts of this clone. The chain joins TRBV19 to TRBJ1-2; TRBD1 matches 7 bases. V shed 6 bases and J 4 bases; nucleotides not matched to a gene: 5. The germline V gene encodes CDR1 LNHDA and CDR2 SQIVND (reference sequence). CDR3 length: 13 amino acids. The CDR3 bases are TGTGCCAGTAGGGGGACAGCTACCTATGGCTACACCTTC. It is translated as CASRGTATYGYTF. The whole variable domain, remainder taken from reference TRBV19 and TRBJ1-2, is DGGITQSPKYLFRKEGQNVTLSCEQNLNHDAMYWYRQDPGQGLRLIYYSQIVNDFQKGDIAEGYSVSREKKESFPLTVTSAQKNPTAFYLCASRGTATYGYTFGSGTRLTVV.

This clone was seen once. This sequence joins TRBV10-3 and TRBJ2-5; 8 bases line up with TRBD1. CDR3 length: 18 amino acids. Germline V gene lookup returns CDR1 ENHRY and CDR2 SYGVKD. With V trimmed by 3 bases and J by 2 bases, 14 bases remained unmatched. The CDR3 reads CAISEVTGGLPSQETQYF. In DNA form, the CDR3 reads TGTGCCATCAGTGAAGTAACAGGGGGACTGCCCTCTCAAGAGACCCAGTACTTC.

The rearrangement joins TRBV5-1 to TRBJ1-1; 8 nucleotides align to TRBD1. The V segment lost 7 bases and the J segment 5 bases; nucleotides outside the gene matches: 7. CDR1 and CDR2 from the germline V gene are SGHRS and YFSETQ. The CDR3 has 13 residues. This CDR3 reads CASLADRGTEAFF. CDR3 nucleotide sequence: TGCGCCAGCCTCGCTGACAGGGGTACTGAAGCTTTCTTT.

The chain is built from TRBV14 and TRBJ2-1, with D unclear. CDR3 length equals 14 residues. Per the germline V gene, CDR1 is SGHDN and CDR2 is FVKESK. The V gene lost 5 bases and the J gene lost 0 bases, with 8 bases spanning the gap. CDR3: CASSLVDSYNEQFF. The CDR3 DNA follows: TGTGCCAGCAGCTTGGTGGACTCCTACAATGAGCAGTTCTTC.

This chain uses TRBV7-9 with TRBJ2-3, with a possible D match to TRBD1 (6 bases). The CDR3 contains 14 residues. The germline V and J ends were trimmed by 5 bases and 4 bases, with 13 bases remaining between them. Germline CDR1 is SEHNR and CDR2 is FQNEAQ (reference sequence). The CDR3 bases are TGTGCCAGCAGCGCACTTACAGGGCCAGATACGCAGTATTTT. The encoded protein is CASSALTGPDTQYF. The full variable domain, rest sourced from reference TRBV7-9 and TRBJ2-3, is DTGVSQNPRHKITKRGQNVTFRCDPISEHNRLYWYRQTLGQGPEFLTYFQNEAQLEKSRLLSDRFSAERPKGSFSTLEIQRTEQGDSAMYLCASSALTGPDTQYFGPGTRLTVL.

This rearrangement joins TRBV5-1 to TRBJ2-2, with 9 bases matching TRBD2. V was pared by 4 bases and J by 4 bases, with 11 bases of the junction left unmatched. The CDR3 is 17 residues long. Germline values: CDR1 SGHRS, CDR2 YFSETQ. The CDR3 reads CASSQKRGGASTGELFF. The CDR3 nucleotides read TGCGCCAGCAGCCAAAAACGCGGGGGGGCGAGCACCGGGGAGCTGTTTTTT.

Comments on this clone: Other DNA sequences from this sample encode an identical CDR3 as well. This rearrangement joins TRBV5-1 to TRBJ2-1, with D perhaps TRBD2 (5 bases). The CDR3 consists of 13 residues. In germline, CDR1 is SGHRS, CDR2 YFSETQ. Between the trimmed V and J ends, which lost 1 base and 7 bases, there was a span of 9 bases. The CDR3 sequence is CASSLTGGNEQFF. The CDR3 DNA sequence: TGCGCCAGCAGCTTGACGGGCGGGAATGAGCAGTTCTTC.

This clone was detected a few times. The rearrangement links TRBV27 to TRBJ2-7, with 7 nucleotides matching TRBD1. The CDR3 spans 14 residues. From germline, CDR1 is MNHEY and CDR2 SMNVEV (reference sequence). Trimming at V came to 7 bases and at J to 2 bases, leaving 8 bases not matched to a gene. CDR3 amino acids: CASIMTGYPYEQYF. The CDR3 nucleotides read TGTGCCAGCATCATGACAGGGTATCCCTACGAGCAGTACTTC.

The chain uses TRBV12-5 and TRBJ1-1; D gene uncertain. V was shortened by 1 base and J by 1 base, with 16 bases between the two germline ends. CDR1 and CDR2 (germline): LGHNT, FRNRAP. The CDR3 consists of 17 residues. CDR3 sequence reads: CASGLAKKTDQNTEAFF. Here the CDR3 DNA reads TGTGCTAGTGGTTTGGCAAAAAAAACAGATCAGAACACTGAAGCTTTCTTT. Full variable domain (missing parts from reference TRBV12-5 and TRBJ1-1): DARVTQTPRHKVTEMGQEVTMRCQPILGHNTVFWYRQTMMQGLELLAYFRNRAPLDDSGMPKDRFSAEMPDATLATLKIQPSEPRDSAVYFCASGLAKKTDQNTEAFFGQGTRLTVV.

This clone was counted between two and nine times. This chain connects TRBV6-2 or TRBV6-3 to TRBJ2-5; 7 bases match TRBD2. The length of the CDR3 is 15 residues. V lost 4 bases to trimming and J lost 3 bases; unmatched junction nucleotides: 8. Germline V gene lookup returns CDR1 MNHEY and CDR2 SVGEGT. CDR3 loop: CASSSRGGIEETQYF. The CDR3 bases are TGTGCCAGCAGTTCCCGCGGGGGAATAGAAGAGACCCAGTACTTC.

The chain couples TRBV2 to TRBJ1-1; D remains unclear. The germline V gene encodes CDR1 SNHLY and CDR2 FYNNEI. The CDR3 covers 11 residues. Trimming pared 7 bases from V and 5 bases from J, leaving 8 bases between. As DNA, the CDR3 is TGTGCCAGCATCCGTTCAACTGAAGCTTTCTTT. Its protein product is CASIRSTEAFF. The full variable domain, completed using reference TRBV2 and TRBJ1-1, is EPEVTQTPSHQVTQMGQEVILRCVPISNHLYFYWYRQILGQKVEFLVSFYNNEISEKSEIFDDQFSVERPDGSNFTLKIRSTKLEDSAMYFCASIRSTEAFFGQGTRLTVV.

The J gene is TRBJ2-1, the V gene TRBV5-1, with a tentative D call TRBD1 (5 bases). Between the trimmed V and J ends, which lost 3 bases and 7 bases, there was a span of 17 bases. The CDR3 has 15 amino acids. Germline V gene lookup returns CDR1 SGHRS and CDR2 YFSETQ. The CDR3 DNA reads TGCGCCAGCAGCTACGAAGCAGGGTTGGCAAATGAGCAGTTCTTC. This gives the protein CASSYEAGLANEQFF.

As DNA, the CDR3 is TGTGCCAGTAGTGAGGGCCGCGGGACTGAAGCTTTCTTT. The encoded protein is CASSEGRGTEAFF. The chain employs TRBV19 and TRBJ1-1, with no clear D. The ends were cut back, 5 bases at V and 5 bases at J, with 12 bases in the middle. The CDR3 length is 13 residues. Germline CDR1 LNHDA, CDR2 SQIVND (reference sequence).

This clone was recorded a few times. The chain recombines TRBV28 with TRBJ1-2, with 10 nucleotides matching TRBD1. CDR1 is MDHEN and CDR2 is SYDVKM in the germline V gene. This CDR3 is 14 amino acids long. V lost 0 bases to trimming and J lost 8 bases; unmatched junction nucleotides: 3. CDR3 in DNA: TGTGCCAGCAGTTTATGGGACAGGGGGGTGGGCTACACCTTC. Translated: CASSLWDRGVGYTF.

The chain recombines TRBV10-2 with TRBJ2-5, with D uncertain. The CDR3 has 15 residues. From germline, CDR1 is WSHSY and CDR2 SAAADI. V was trimmed by 4 bases and J by 2 bases, leaving 14 bases between them. CDR3 in amino acids: CASSGHPIDQETQYF. DNA of the CDR3: TGCGCCAGCAGTGGACACCCGATAGATCAAGAGACCCAGTACTTC.

The V and J genes are TRBV7-9 and TRBJ2-2; weak D call: TRBD2 (6 bases). Per the germline V gene, CDR1 is SEHNR and CDR2 is FQNEAQ (reference sequence). V lost 6 bases to trimming and J lost 13 bases, with 15 bases between them. The CDR3 has 12 amino acids. The CDR3, as DNA: TGTGCCAGCAGTTTCGCGCGGGGTAGGCTGTTTTTT. This codes for CASSFARGRLFF.

This clone was counted a few times. The rearrangement links TRBV3-1 (or the pseudogene TRBV3-2) to TRBJ2-6; D is unresolved. The CDR3 spans 15 residues. Germline CDR1 and CDR2: LGHDT and YNNKEL (reference sequence). V shed 4 bases and J shed 0 bases, with 7 bases lying between them. DNA of the CDR3: TGTGCCAGCAGCCGAGCCGACTCTGGGGCCAACGTCCTGACTTTC. It encodes CASSRADSGANVLTF.